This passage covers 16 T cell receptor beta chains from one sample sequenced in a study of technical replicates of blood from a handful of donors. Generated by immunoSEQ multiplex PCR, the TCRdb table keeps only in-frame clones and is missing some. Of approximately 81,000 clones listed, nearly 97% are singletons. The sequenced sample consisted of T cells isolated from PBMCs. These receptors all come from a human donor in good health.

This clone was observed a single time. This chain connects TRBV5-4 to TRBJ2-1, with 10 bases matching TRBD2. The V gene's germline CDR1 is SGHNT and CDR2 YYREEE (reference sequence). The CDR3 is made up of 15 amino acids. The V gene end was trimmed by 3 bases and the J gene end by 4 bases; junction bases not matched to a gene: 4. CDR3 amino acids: CASSSTSGAYNEQFF. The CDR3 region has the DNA TGTGCCAGCAGCTCTACTAGCGGGGCATACAATGAGCAGTTCTTC.

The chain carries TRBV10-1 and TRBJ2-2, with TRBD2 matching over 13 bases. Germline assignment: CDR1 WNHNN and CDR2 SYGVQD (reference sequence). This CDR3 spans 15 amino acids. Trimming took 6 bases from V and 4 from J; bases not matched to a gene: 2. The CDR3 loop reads CASSGTSGTTGELFF. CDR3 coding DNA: TGCGCCAGCAGCGGGACTAGCGGGACCACCGGGGAGCTGTTTTTT.

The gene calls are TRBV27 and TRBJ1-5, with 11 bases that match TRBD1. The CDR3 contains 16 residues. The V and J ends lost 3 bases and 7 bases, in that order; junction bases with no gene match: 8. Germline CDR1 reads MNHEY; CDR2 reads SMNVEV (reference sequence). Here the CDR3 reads CASSFRGQGVRQPQHF. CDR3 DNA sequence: TGTGCCAGCAGTTTCCGGGGACAGGGGGTACGACAGCCCCAGCATTTT.

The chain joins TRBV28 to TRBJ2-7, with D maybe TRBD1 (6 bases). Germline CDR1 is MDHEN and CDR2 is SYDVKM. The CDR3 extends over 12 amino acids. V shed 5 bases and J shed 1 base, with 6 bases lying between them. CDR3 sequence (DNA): TGTGCCAGCAGTACAGGGTCCTACGAGCAGTACTTC. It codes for CASSTGSYEQYF.

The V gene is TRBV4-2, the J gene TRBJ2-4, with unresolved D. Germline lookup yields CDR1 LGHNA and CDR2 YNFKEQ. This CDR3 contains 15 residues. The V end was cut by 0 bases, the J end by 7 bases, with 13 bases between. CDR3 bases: TGTGCCAGCAGCCAAGATGTTGGTGTAGCTAACATTCAGTACTTC. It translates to CASSQDVGVANIQYF.

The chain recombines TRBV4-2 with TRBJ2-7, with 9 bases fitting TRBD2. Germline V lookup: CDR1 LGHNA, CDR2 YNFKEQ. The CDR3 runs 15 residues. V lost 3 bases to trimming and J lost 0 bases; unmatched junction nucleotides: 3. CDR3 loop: CASSHGSGSSYEQYF. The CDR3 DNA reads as TGTGCCAGCAGCCACGGTAGCGGGAGCTCCTACGAGCAGTACTTC.

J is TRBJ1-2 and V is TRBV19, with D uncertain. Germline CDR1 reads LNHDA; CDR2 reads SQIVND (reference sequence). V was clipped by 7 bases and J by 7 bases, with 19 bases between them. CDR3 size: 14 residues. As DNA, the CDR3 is TGTGCCAGTATTAGGACTTCACCCGGGAGTGGCTACACCTTC. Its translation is CASIRTSPGSGYTF.

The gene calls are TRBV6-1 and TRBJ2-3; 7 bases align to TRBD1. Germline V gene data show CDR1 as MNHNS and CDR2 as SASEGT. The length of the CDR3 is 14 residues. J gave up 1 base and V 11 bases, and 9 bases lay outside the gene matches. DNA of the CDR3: TGTGCCGTTCGGTCGGGGACAGGCACAGATACGCAGTATTTT. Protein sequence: CAVRSGTGTDTQYF.

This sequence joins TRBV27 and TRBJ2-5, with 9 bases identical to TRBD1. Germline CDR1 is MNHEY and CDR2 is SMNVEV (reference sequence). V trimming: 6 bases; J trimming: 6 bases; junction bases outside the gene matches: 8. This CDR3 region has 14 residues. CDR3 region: CASRREQGAQTQYF. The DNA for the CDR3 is TGTGCCAGCAGGAGGGAACAGGGGGCACAGACCCAGTACTTC.

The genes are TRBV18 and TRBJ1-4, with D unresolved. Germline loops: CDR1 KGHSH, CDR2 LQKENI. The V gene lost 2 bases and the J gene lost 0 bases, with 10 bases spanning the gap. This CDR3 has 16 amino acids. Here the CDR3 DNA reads TGTGCCAGCTCACCATTGACAAATCCAACTAATGAAAAACTGTTTTTT. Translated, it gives CASSPLTNPTNEKLFF.

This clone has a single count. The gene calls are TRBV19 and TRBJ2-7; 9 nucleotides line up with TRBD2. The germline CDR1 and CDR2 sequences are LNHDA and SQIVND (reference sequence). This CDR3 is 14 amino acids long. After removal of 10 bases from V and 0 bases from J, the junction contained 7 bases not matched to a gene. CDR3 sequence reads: CATMLTSGSYEQYF. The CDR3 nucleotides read TGTGCCACAATGCTGACTAGCGGCTCCTACGAGCAGTACTTC.

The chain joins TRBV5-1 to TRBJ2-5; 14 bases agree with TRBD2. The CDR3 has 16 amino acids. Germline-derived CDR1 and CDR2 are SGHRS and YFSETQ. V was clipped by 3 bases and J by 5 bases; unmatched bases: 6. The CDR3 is CASSSNRLAGGETQYF. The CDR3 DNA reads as TGCGCCAGCAGCTCAAATCGACTAGCGGGAGGGGAGACCCAGTACTTC. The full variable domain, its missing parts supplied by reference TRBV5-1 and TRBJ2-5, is KAGVTQTPRYLIKTRGQQVTLSCSPISGHRSVSWYQQTPGQGLQFLFEYFSETQRNKGNFPGRFSGRQFSNSRSEMNVSTLELGDSALYLCASSSNRLAGGETQYFGPGTRLLVL.

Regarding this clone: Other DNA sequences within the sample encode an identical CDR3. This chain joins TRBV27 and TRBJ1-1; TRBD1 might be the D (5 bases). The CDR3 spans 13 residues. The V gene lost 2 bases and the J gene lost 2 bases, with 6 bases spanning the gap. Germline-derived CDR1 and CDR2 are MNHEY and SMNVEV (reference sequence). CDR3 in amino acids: CASSLQGNTEAFF. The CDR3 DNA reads TGTGCCAGCAGTTTACAGGGAAACACTGAAGCTTTCTTT.

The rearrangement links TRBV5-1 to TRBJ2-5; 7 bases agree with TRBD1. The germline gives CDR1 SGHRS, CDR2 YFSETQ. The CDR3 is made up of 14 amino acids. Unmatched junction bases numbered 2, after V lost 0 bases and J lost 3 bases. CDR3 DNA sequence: TGCGCCAGCAGCTTGGGACAGGGAAAAGAGACCCAGTACTTC. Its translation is CASSLGQGKETQYF.

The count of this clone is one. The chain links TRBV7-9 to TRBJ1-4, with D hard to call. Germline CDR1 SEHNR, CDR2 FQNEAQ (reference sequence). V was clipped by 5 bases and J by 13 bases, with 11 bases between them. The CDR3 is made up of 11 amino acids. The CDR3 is CASSAGLGLFF. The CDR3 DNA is TGTGCCAGCAGCGCCGGACTCGGACTGTTTTTT.

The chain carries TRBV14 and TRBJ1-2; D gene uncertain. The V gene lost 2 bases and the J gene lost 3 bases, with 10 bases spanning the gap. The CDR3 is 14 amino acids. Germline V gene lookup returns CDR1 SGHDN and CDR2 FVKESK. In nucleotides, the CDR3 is TGTGCCAGCAGCCAATATGCAGGATACTATGGCTACACCTTC. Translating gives CASSQYAGYYGYTF.